The 30 T cell receptor delta chains below all came from one sample that was sequenced in a study of delta chain sequences of gamma delta T cells. TCRdb re-identified clones in the 5' RACE reads via CATT. The sample has some 430 delta-chain clones, roughly two fifths seen once; the top ten hold about 26%. Sequencing used either unsorted cells or a sorted T cell fraction (not recorded which). The receptors derive from a human donor in good health.

By proportion, this clone is large (0.1 to 1%). The gene calls are TRDV2 and TRDJ1; 7 bases are a match to TRDD3. The CDR3 contains 19 residues. CDR1 is GEAIGNYY and CDR2 is EKD in the germline V gene. V shed 0 bases, J shed 4 bases, and the junction held 19 bases outside the gene matches. The CDR3 spells CACDTVKTKSIGGFDKLIF. For the CDR3, the DNA is TGTGCCTGTGACACCGTCAAAACTAAATCCATCGGGGGATTCGATAAACTCATCTTT.

About this clone itself: The protein TCRdb gives is from a much larger clone and does not agree with this DNA's translation at residue 10, likely a read error; the protein shown here comes from the DNA. This chain joins TRDV1 and TRDJ1, with D possibly being TRDD2 (5 bases). CDR1 and CDR2 (germline): TSWWSYY, QGS. The CDR3 has 16 residues. CDR3 sequence (DNA): TGTGCTCTTGGGGAGACTCCCCCTACCTCTTACGATGAACTCATCTTT. The encoded protein is CALGETPPTSYDELIF.

This clone was picked up one time. The likely explanation is a read error, given a far larger clone one base away. The rearrangement uses TRDV2 and TRDJ3; TRDD3 matches at 11 bases. Germline assignment: CDR1 GEAIGNYY and CDR2 EKD. This CDR3 comprises 22 residues. V gave up 2 bases and J gave up 1 base; unmatched junction bases: 15. CDR3 sequence: CACDKVGGGYDLRSWDTRQMFF. CDR3 sequence (DNA): TGTGCCTGTGACAAAGTTGGTGGGGGATACGACCTCCGGTCCTGGGACACCCGACAGATGTTTTTC.

This clone is judged large. CDR3 DNA sequence: TGTGCCTGTGACACCGTACTGGGGGATACCTGGGACACCCGACAGATGTTTTTC. It is translated as CACDTVLGDTWDTRQMFF. The chain joins TRDV2 to TRDJ3, with 11 nucleotides matching TRDD3. The V segment lost 0 bases and the J segment 2 bases; nucleotides outside the gene matches: 2. The CDR3 loop spans 18 amino acids. Germline values: CDR1 GEAIGNYY, CDR2 EKD.

Notes on this clone: Being one base from a much bigger clone, this may be a read error. The gene calls are TRDV1 and TRDJ1; no clear D gene. The germline V gene encodes CDR1 TSWWSYY and CDR2 QGS. The V end was cut by 0 bases, the J end by 4 bases, with 18 bases between. This CDR3 has 17 amino acids. Here the CDR3 reads CALGELARRAFDDKLIF. CDR3 nucleotides: TGTGCTCTTGGGGAACTAGCTAGGCGGGCTTTTGACGATAAACTCATCTTT.

Remarks on this clone: With a far larger clone one base away, a read error is the likely cause. Other nucleotide sequences in the sample specify the same CDR3. This sequence joins TRDV2 and TRDJ1; 12 nucleotides line up with TRDD3. The junction had 10 bases not matched to a gene; V was cut back by 2 bases and J by 7 bases. From germline, CDR1 is GEAIGNYY and CDR2 EKD. CDR3 size: 16 residues. This CDR3 reads CACDSLLGDTSSKLIF. The DNA for the CDR3 is TGTGCCTGTGACAGTTTGCTGGGGGATACGTCTTCTAAACTCATCTTT.

This clone is labeled medium-sized (0.01 to 0.1%). Other nucleotide sequences in the sample specify the same CDR3. The rearrangement joins TRDV2 to TRDJ1; tentatively, D is TRDD3 (5 bases). Trimming pared 3 bases from V and 5 bases from J, leaving 15 bases between. This CDR3 is 14 amino acids long. CDR1 and CDR2 from the germline V gene are GEAIGNYY and EKD. CDR3 nucleotide sequence: TGTGCCTGTGACCCCTTACTCCGGGGGGATAAACTCATCTTT. Translating it yields CACDPLLRGDKLIF.

This clone is classed as large. The V gene is TRDV2, the J gene TRDJ1, with 8 bases matching TRDD3. With V trimmed by 3 bases and J by 1 base, 12 bases remained unmatched. CDR1 and CDR2 (germline): GEAIGNYY, EKD. CDR3 size: 17 residues. The CDR3: CACDLLGADGSTDKLIF. CDR3 sequence (DNA): TGTGCCTGTGACCTACTGGGGGCTGATGGTTCCACCGATAAACTCATCTTT.

This clone came up once. A much larger clone differs by one base, so this may be a read error. The same CDR3 arises from other DNA sequences in this sample as well. CDR3 region: CACDPMGDDTDKLIF. CDR3 sequence (DNA): TGTGCCTGTGATCCAATGGGGGACGACACCGATAAACTCATCTTT. The chain employs TRDV2 and TRDJ1; 7 bases agree with TRDD3. After removal of 4 bases from V and 0 bases from J, the junction contained 7 bases not matched to a gene. This CDR3 comprises 15 residues. The germline gives CDR1 GEAIGNYY, CDR2 EKD.

This clone counts as hyperexpanded. Distinct nucleotide sequences in the sample also encode this CDR3. The chain joins TRDV1 to TRDJ1, with TRDD3 identical over 7 bases. The CDR3 runs to 22 residues. The germline V gene encodes CDR1 TSWWSYY and CDR2 QGS. The trim removed 0 bases at V and 3 bases at J, leaving 25 bases unmatched. The CDR3 coding sequence is TGTGCTCTTGGGGAACTGGACTCGAAGCTTATACTGGGGACGCGAGGGGCCGATAAACTCATCTTT. Translated, it gives CALGELDSKLILGTRGADKLIF.

Comment on this clone: Given a much more abundant clone one base away, this may be a read error. The same CDR3 is also encoded by other DNA sequences in this sample. The J gene is TRDJ1, the V gene TRDV1; 7 bases fit TRDD3. Losses at the gene ends were 6 bases for V and 4 bases for J; bases not matched to a gene: 20. The CDR3 covers 18 residues. Germline assignment: CDR1 TSWWSYY and CDR2 QGS. The CDR3, as DNA: TGTGCTCTTGGCGTTACCGTACTTGGGGATATGGCCCTCGATAAACTCATCTTT. Translating gives CALGVTVLGDMALDKLIF.

As regards this clone: This may arise from a read error, as a much more abundant clone is one base away. The identical CDR3 is also encoded by other nucleotide sequences in the sample. This chain joins TRDV1 and TRDJ1; the match to TRDD3 covers 7 bases. Germline loops: CDR1 TSWWSYY, CDR2 QGS. CDR3 length: 26 residues. V lost 4 bases, J lost 0 bases, and 38 bases stayed unmatched. CDR3 nucleotides: TGTGCTCTTGGGGTCCCCCGGCTTCTAAAGTATTATGGGGGACCGTTTCCCTACCTGGACACCGATAAACTCATCTTT. It yields the protein CALGVPRLLKYYGGPFPYLDTDKLIF.

As to this clone: A much larger clone lies one base from this, so it may be a read error. This specimen includes other DNA sequences encoding the same CDR3. DNA for the CDR3: TGTGCCTGTGACACAGTCGAGTACACCGATAAACTCATCTTT. Encoded protein: CACDTVEYTDKLIF. The chain couples TRDV2 to TRDJ1; D gene uncertain. Germline values: CDR1 GEAIGNYY, CDR2 EKD. Between the trimmed V and J ends, which lost 1 base and 0 bases, there was a span of 8 bases. The CDR3 extends over 14 amino acids.

By sample fraction, this clone is large. V is TRDV1 and J is TRDJ1, with D possibly matching TRDD2 (8 bases). V shed 6 bases and J shed 1 base, with 18 bases lying between them. This CDR3 has 16 residues. In germline, CDR1 is TSWWSYY, CDR2 QGS. The CDR3 sequence: CALGFLHTGVTDKLIF. The DNA for the CDR3 is TGTGCTCTTGGCTTCCTACACACTGGGGTCACCGATAAACTCATCTTT.

This clone appeared once. This is likely an artifact of a read error, given a far larger clone one base away. The chain joins TRDV2 to TRDJ3, with TRDD3 identical over 9 bases. Germline CDR1 is GEAIGNYY and CDR2 is EKD. This CDR3 contains 27 residues. With 2 bases clipped from V and 1 base from J, the junction kept 32 bases outside the gene matches. Written as DNA, the CDR3 is TGTGCCTGTGACAATGTGGGAGGAAGTTCAAAGCCATTAACTGGGGGACCGAGGTCCTGGGACACCCGACAGATGTTTTTC. Protein sequence: CACDNVGGSSKPLTGGPRSWDTRQMFF.

With regard to this clone: At one end the junction does not follow the germline gene, possibly because of a read error. This chain joins TRDV1 and TRDJ1; 11 bases fit TRDD3. This CDR3 has 19 amino acids. The germline V gene encodes CDR1 TSWWSYY and CDR2 QGS. The CDR3 region is CSGELPDLKNWGISDKLIF. DNA of the CDR3: TGCTCTGGGGAACTTCCCGACTTGAAGAACTGGGGGATATCAGATAAACTCATCTTT.

In regard to this clone: TCRdb shows a much larger clone's protein in place of this DNA's translation, and the two differ at residue 6, likely through a read error; the protein shown is translated from the DNA. CDR3 residues: CACDPRLDGTPGGYTDKLIF. DNA for the CDR3: TGTGCCTGTGACCCACGCCTGGATGGGACCCCTGGGGGATACACCGATAAACTCATCTTT. The V call is TRDV2, the J call TRDJ1; 9 nucleotides match TRDD3. The CDR3 spans 20 residues. The germline V gene has CDR1 GEAIGNYY and CDR2 EKD. Trimming cost V 3 bases and J 0 bases; bases outside gene matches: 19.

By share, this clone ranks as large. CDR3 region: CACDSLLGDTPVDKLIF. In nucleotides, the CDR3 is TGTGCCTGTGACTCCCTTTTGGGGGATACGCCAGTCGATAAACTCATCTTT. The V call is TRDV2, the J call TRDJ1; 11 bases fit TRDD3. The germline CDR1 and CDR2 sequences are GEAIGNYY and EKD. This CDR3 is built from 17 residues. V was clipped by 3 bases and J by 4 bases; unmatched bases: 12.

A note on this clone: The protein that TCRdb holds for this DNA derives from a much larger clone and differs from the translated DNA at residue 3, which likely indicates a read error; the protein shown here is translated from the DNA. The V and J genes are TRDV2 and TRDJ1; 9 bases align to TRDD3. The CDR3 is 20 amino acids. The germline gives CDR1 GEAIGNYY, CDR2 EKD. CDR3 amino acids: CARDTIPSRPTGGHTDKLIF. As DNA, the CDR3 is TGTGCCCGTGACACAATTCCCTCTCGACCAACTGGGGGACACACCGATAAACTCATCTTT.

This clone is judged hyperexpanded. The identical CDR3 is also encoded by other nucleotide sequences in the sample. J is TRDJ1 and V is TRDV1; the match to TRDD2 covers 7 bases. This CDR3 comprises 16 residues. Germline V CDR1 and CDR2: TSWWSYY, QGS. The V segment lost 0 bases and the J segment 1 base; nucleotides outside the gene matches: 5. This chain's CDR3 is CALGELNSYGTDKLIF. In DNA form, the CDR3 reads TGTGCTCTTGGGGAACTGAATTCCTACGGCACCGATAAACTCATCTTT.

With regard to this clone: A far bigger clonotype differs at one base, so this is likely a read error. The chain is built from TRDV2 and TRDJ1, with 8 bases matching TRDD3. Germline lookup yields CDR1 GEAIGNYY and CDR2 EKD. Trimming took 3 bases from V and 6 from J; bases not matched to a gene: 20. There are 18 residues in the CDR3. This CDR3 reads CACDSLSSGTGDTYKLIF. The DNA for the CDR3 is TGTGCCTGTGACTCCCTTTCCTCCGGTACTGGGGATACCTATAAACTCATCTTT.

About this clone: One base separates it from a far larger clone, so it is likely a read error. Other DNA sequences in this specimen translate into the identical CDR3. The chain is built from TRDV2 and TRDJ1; 12 bases fit TRDD3. This CDR3 region has 16 residues. The germline gives CDR1 GEAIGNYY, CDR2 EKD. The CDR3 nucleotides are TGTGCCTGTGACAGTCTGCTGGGGGATACGTCTTCTAAACTCATCTTC. Its protein product is CACDSLLGDTSSKLIF.

Comments on this clone: A far more abundant clone sits one base away, making this likely a read error. At the DNA level, this CDR3 is encoded by other sequences in the same sample as well. The rearrangement links TRDV1 to TRDJ1; D possibly uses TRDD2 or TRDD3 (8 bases each). This CDR3 has 23 amino acids. CDR1 is TSWWSYY, CDR2 QGS, per germline. Trimming pared 3 bases from V and 0 bases from J, leaving 35 bases between. This CDR3 is CALGDTLLPKSTGGLINTDKLIF. In DNA, the CDR3 is TGTGCTCTTGGGGATACCCTCCTTCCTAAGAGTACTGGGGGGCTTATCAACACCGATAAACTCATCTTT.

In regard to this clone: This may come from a read error, since a much larger clone is one base off. The chain combines TRDV2 with TRDJ1, with TRDD3 matching over 9 bases. Germline V gives CDR1 GEAIGNYY, CDR2 EKD. The CDR3 is 17 amino acids. CDR3 sequence reads: CACDSLLGEPYTEKLIF. The CDR3 region has the DNA TGTGCCTGTGATTCATTACTGGGGGAACCTTACACCGAAAAACTCATCTTT.

Note on this clone: A read error likely explains this, since a far larger clone differs by one base. At the DNA level, this CDR3 is encoded by other sequences in the same sample as well. V and J are TRDV2 and TRDJ1, with 7 nucleotides matching TRDD3. The germline CDR1 and CDR2 sequences are GEAIGNYY and EKD. The CDR3 spans 20 residues. J was trimmed by 0 bases and V by 3 bases; bases with no gene match: 21. CDR3 nucleotide sequence: TGTGCCTGTGACCCACTCCTGGATGGGACCCCCGGGGGATACACCGATAAACTCATCTTT. Translating it yields CACDPLLDGTPGGYTDKLIF.

Worth noting for this clone: One base away lies a much larger clone, so this may be a sequencing read error. This rearrangement joins TRDV1 to TRDJ4; the D call may be TRDD2 or TRDD3 (8 bases each). CDR1 and CDR2 from the germline V gene are TSWWSYY and QGS. The CDR3 runs to 18 residues. Deletions cut 7 bases from V and 4 bases from J, with 31 bases between. The CDR3 coding sequence is TGTGCTCTTGCGTCTTCCTACAAACGAGTGGGGGATTTTCAACCCCTGATCTTT. Translation gives CALASSYKRVGDFQPLIF.

This clone occurred once. The amino acid sequence in TCRdb belongs to a much larger clone and departs from this DNA's translation at residue 12, likely a sequencing read error; the sequence shown is translated from the DNA. The chain links TRDV2 to TRDJ1; D not certain. Per the germline V gene, CDR1 is GEAIGNYY and CDR2 is EKD. V lost 1 base, J lost 0 bases, and 26 bases lay in between. CDR3 length: 20 amino acids. CDR3 residues: CACDTIPSRPTVGHTDKLIF. CDR3 nucleotide sequence: TGTGCCTGTGACACAATTCCCTCTCGACCAACTGTGGGACACACCGATAAACTCATCTTT.

The chain joins TRDV2 to TRDJ1, with TRDD3 matching 8 bases. Germline CDR1 and CDR2: GEAIGNYY and EKD. This CDR3 comprises 15 residues. Trimming removed 0 bases from V and 0 bases from J; junction bases left unmatched: 2. This chain's CDR3 is CACDTVGGYTDKLIF. CDR3 coding DNA: TGTGCCTGTGACACCGTTGGGGGATACACCGATAAACTCATCTTT.

On this clone itself: A far larger clone is one nucleotide away, so this likely arose from a read error. Other nucleotide sequences from this sample produce the same CDR3. This sequence joins TRDV2 and TRDJ1; perhaps TRDD3 as D (5 bases). From germline, CDR1 is GEAIGNYY and CDR2 EKD. This CDR3 has 18 amino acids. The CDR3 DNA reads as TGCGCCTGTGACACCGTAACCTCCTTTGGGGAGGAAGGAAATAAACTCATCTTT. Protein sequence: CACDTVTSFGEEGNKLIF.

This clone is large. The rearrangement joins TRDV2 to TRDJ1, with a possible D match to TRDD3 (6 bases). V lost 3 bases, J lost 0 bases, and 13 bases lay in between. This CDR3 is built from 15 residues. Germline-derived CDR1 and CDR2 are GEAIGNYY and EKD. CDR3 protein: CACDVLGVNTDKLIF. DNA for the CDR3: TGTGCCTGTGACGTGTTGGGGGTTAACACCGATAAACTCATCTTT.